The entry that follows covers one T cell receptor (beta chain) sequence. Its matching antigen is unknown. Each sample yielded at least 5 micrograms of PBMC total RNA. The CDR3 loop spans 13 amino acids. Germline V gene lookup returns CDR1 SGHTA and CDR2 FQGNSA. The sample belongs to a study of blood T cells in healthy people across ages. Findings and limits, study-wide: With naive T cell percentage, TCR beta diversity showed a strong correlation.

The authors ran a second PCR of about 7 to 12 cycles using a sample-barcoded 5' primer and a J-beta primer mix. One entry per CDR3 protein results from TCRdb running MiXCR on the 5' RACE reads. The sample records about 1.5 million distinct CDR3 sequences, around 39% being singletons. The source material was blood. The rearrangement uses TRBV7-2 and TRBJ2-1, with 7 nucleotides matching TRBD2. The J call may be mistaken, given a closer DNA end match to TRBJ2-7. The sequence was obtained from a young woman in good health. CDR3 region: CASRTSQYNEQYF. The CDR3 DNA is TGTGCCAGCAGGACTAGCCAATACAATGAGCAGTACTTC.